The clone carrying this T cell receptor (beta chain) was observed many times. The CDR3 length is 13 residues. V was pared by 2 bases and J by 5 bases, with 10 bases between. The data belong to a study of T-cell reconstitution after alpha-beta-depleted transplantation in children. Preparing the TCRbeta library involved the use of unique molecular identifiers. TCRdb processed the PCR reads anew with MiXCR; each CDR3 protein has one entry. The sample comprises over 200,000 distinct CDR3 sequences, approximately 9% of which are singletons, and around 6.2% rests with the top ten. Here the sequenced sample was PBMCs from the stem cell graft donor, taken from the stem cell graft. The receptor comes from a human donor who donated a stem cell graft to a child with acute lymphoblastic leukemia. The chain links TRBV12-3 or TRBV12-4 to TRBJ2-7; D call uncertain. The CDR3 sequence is CASSLHRLHEQYF. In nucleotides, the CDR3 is TGTGCCAGCAGTTTACACCGCCTGCACGAGCAGTACTTC.